A selection of T cell receptor beta chains follows, all from one sample in a study of follicular helper T cells after annual influenza vaccination. The data were produced by immunoSEQ multiplex PCR, yet TCRdb's version contains in-frame clones alone and is incomplete. The data contain several thousand clones, about four fifths of them seen just once; the ten biggest clones take up around 0.99%. The sequenced sample was CXCR5+ CD38- circulating T follicular helper cells from blood, obtained on the day of influenza vaccination. These receptors were obtained from an adult who received the influenza vaccine. CDR3s include the opening cysteine and the closing phenylalanine or tryptophan. A D gene is named only where the DNA matches it firmly. Expanded clones get a size class; other rows say once, few or many, or leave the size out.

J gene,D gene,V gene,clone size,CDR3 DNA,CDR3 protein
TRBJ2-1,NA,TRBV7-3,NA,TGTGCCAGCAGCTTAATCAGCGGCGTTGAAAGGAATGAGCAGTTCTTC,CASSLISGVERNEQFF
TRBJ1-5,NA,TRBV19,few,TGTGCCAGTAGTATCCAGCCCCTTCAGCCCCAGCATTTT,CASSIQPLQPQHF
TRBJ2-1,NA,TRBV11-2,NA,TGTGCCAGCAGCACCCTGGCGGGGATCAATGAGCAGTTCTTC,CASSTLAGINEQFF
TRBJ1-1,NA,TRBV28,NA,TGTGCCAGCAGTCCTTTAGGACAGAGTAAGGCTGAAGCTTTCTTT,CASSPLGQSKAEAFF
TRBJ2-2,NA,TRBV7-2,NA,TGTGCCAGCAGACAAGCCGGGGAGCTGTTTTTT,CASRQAGELFF
TRBJ2-7,NA,TRBV5-4,NA,TGTGCCAGCAGCTTGGCCGGAGGGAGATACGAGCAGTACTTC,CASSLAGGRYEQYF
TRBJ2-7,TRBD2,TRBV7-8,once,TGTGCCAGCAGCCCGAGCGGGGGGCACTCCTACGAGCAGTACTTC,CASSPSGGHSYEQYF
TRBJ1-2,NA,TRBV18,few,TGTGCCAGCTCACCTGGACTGGGATATGGCTACACCTTC,CASSPGLGYGYTF
TRBJ2-7,TRBD2,TRBV29-1,NA,TGCAGCGTCCGCCCCGGGAGGGGGGGCTACGAGCAGTACTTC,CSVRPGRGGYEQYF
TRBJ2-6,NA,TRBV5-1,NA,TGCGCCAGCAGCTTGGCAGGTGGGGCCAACGTCCTGACTTTC,CASSLAGGANVLTF
TRBJ2-5,NA,TRBV11-2,NA,TGTGCCAGCAGCTATGGGGCAGGGAGTGGGGAGACCCAGTACTTC,CASSYGAGSGETQYF
TRBJ2-3,TRBD2,TRBV7-7,once,TGTGCCAGCAGCCCAGGACTAGCCCAGGGGACGCAGTATTTT,CASSPGLAQGTQYF